Shown below are 31 T cell receptor beta chains from a single sample sequenced in a study of identical twins. MiXCR, run by TCRdb on the 5' RACE reads, gives a single entry per CDR3 protein. The sample includes fewer than 350,000 distinct CDR3 sequences, 8% to 9% of them seen just once. These data were also reused for a study on yellow fever vaccine responses in identical twins.

Sequenced input: memory (CD45RO+) T cells sorted from blood. All receptors come from a woman aged 18-30 years in good health.

This clonotype was observed a few times. This sequence joins TRBV27 and TRBJ1-2; tentative D call: TRBD1 (6 bases). The CDR3 is 17 amino acids. CDR1 MNHEY and CDR2 SMNVEV come from the germline V gene (reference sequence). V was trimmed by 3 bases and J by 0 bases, leaving 17 bases between them. DNA for the CDR3: TGTGCCAGCAGTTTCGGGGGGGCAAGGACAGCTAACTATGGCTACACCTTC. It is translated as CASSFGGARTANYGYTF.

At least ten counts were recorded for this clonotype. V usage is TRBV10-2 and J usage is TRBJ2-3; 11 bases agree with TRBD2. Germline CDR1 and CDR2: WSHSY and SAAADI. V lost 3 bases to trimming and J lost 4 bases; unmatched junction nucleotides: 6. The CDR3 covers 16 residues. DNA of the CDR3: TGCGCCAGCAGTGAATATGCTAGCGGGGGGCCAGATACGCAGTATTTT. This codes for CASSEYASGGPDTQYF.

There are a few counts of this clonotype. The chain employs TRBV7-3 and TRBJ1-6; no definite D call. The CDR3 has 13 residues. Trimming removed 2 bases at V and 9 bases at J, with 8 bases between. CDR1 and CDR2 from the germline V gene are SGHTA and FQGTGA. The CDR3 sequence is CASSLSVSSPLHF. CDR3 nucleotide sequence: TGTGCCAGCAGCTTATCAGTCTCTTCACCCCTCCACTTT.

A word on this clonotype: A much bigger clone sits one base away, suggesting this may be a read error. The V call is TRBV21-1, the J call TRBJ2-7; the D call of TRBD2 is as the table states it, not checked on the DNA. TRBV21-1 is recorded as a pseudogene. The CDR3 spans 16 residues. The CDR3 DNA reads as TGTGCCAGCAGCAAAGGGAATAGCGGGAGCTCCTACGAGCAGTACTTC. Translated: CASSKGNSGSSYEQYF.

This clonotype was counted ten times or more. The V call is TRBV5-6, the J call TRBJ1-1; perhaps TRBD1 as D (5 bases). Between the trimmed V and J ends, which lost 4 bases and 0 bases, there was a span of 13 bases. Germline values: CDR1 SGHDT, CDR2 YYEEEE. The CDR3 is made up of 15 amino acids. The CDR3 bases are TGTGCCAGCAGCCCCCTGACAGTCATGAACACTGAAGCTTTCTTT. Its protein product is CASSPLTVMNTEAFF. The variable domain in full, with the rest retrieved from reference TRBV5-6 and TRBJ1-1, is DAGVTQSPTHLIKTRGQQVTLRCSPKSGHDTVSWYQQALGQGPQFIFQYYEEEERQRGNFPDRFSGHQFPNYSSELNVNALLLGDSALYLCASSPLTVMNTEAFFGQGTRLTVV.

This clonotype was counted at least ten times. V and J are TRBV7-6 and TRBJ1-1, with D unclear. The CDR3 covers 13 residues. With 1 base removed from V and 6 bases from J, the gap between germline ends came to 9 bases. The germline V gene has CDR1 SGHVS and CDR2 FNYEAQ. CDR3 bases: TGTGCCAGCAGCTTAGATGGTGTAGCTGAAGCTTTCTTT. Its protein product is CASSLDGVAEAFF. The full variable domain, in which reference TRBV7-6 and TRBJ1-1 provide the parts outside the CDR3, is GAGVSQSPRYKVTKRGQDVALRCDPISGHVSLYWYRQALGQGPEFLTYFNYEAQQDKSGLPNDRFSAERPEGSISTLTIQRTEQRDSAMYRCASSLDGVAEAFFGQGTRLTVV.

This clonotype was picked up many times. V gene TRBV4-1 combines with J gene TRBJ2-5; D might be TRBD2 (6 bases). V was cut by 1 base and J by 5 bases, with 14 bases left in between. Germline V CDR1 and CDR2: MGHRA, YSYEKL. The CDR3 runs 15 residues. CDR3 amino acids: CASSQGSGEWETQYF. The CDR3 region has the DNA TGCGCCAGCAGCCAAGGGTCGGGGGAATGGGAGACCCAGTACTTC.

This clonotype was counted ten times or more. The rearrangement links TRBV4-1 to TRBJ2-6, with D perhaps TRBD1 (6 bases). Trimming removed 0 bases from V and 4 bases from J, with 13 bases in between. Germline lookup yields CDR1 MGHRA and CDR2 YSYEKL. This CDR3 is built from 17 residues. CDR3 sequence (DNA): TGCGCCAGCAGCCAAGATCTCAGGGGAGCGGGGGCCAACGTCCTGACTTTC. Its translation is CASSQDLRGAGANVLTF.

At least ten counts were recorded for this clonotype. V gene TRBV12-3 or TRBV12-4 combines with J gene TRBJ2-5; D is unclear. CDR3 length: 15 residues. V lost 0 bases and J lost 3, with 11 bases in between. The CDR3 nucleotides are TGTGCCAGCAGTTTAGCCCTAACAGAGAAAGAGACCCAGTACTTC. This gives the protein CASSLALTEKETQYF.

This clonotype came up many times. This chain connects TRBV6-1 to TRBJ2-1; D possibly corresponds to TRBD2 (5 bases). The CDR3 consists of 14 residues. Trimming shortened V by 6 bases and J by 7 bases, and 16 bases separated the two germline ends. Germline V CDR1 and CDR2: MNHNS, SASEGT. The CDR3 is CASRAGLLGNEQFF. CDR3 in DNA: TGTGCCAGCAGGGCCGGCCTACTAGGGAATGAGCAGTTCTTC.

The gene calls are TRBV10-2 and TRBJ2-2, with TRBD2 matching over 13 bases. CDR3 size: 16 residues. Germline CDR1 reads WSHSY; CDR2 reads SAAADI. J was trimmed by 4 bases and V by 9 bases; bases with no gene match: 8. CDR3 DNA sequence: TGCGCCAGTACGACTAGCGGGGGGTTAAGCACCGGGGAGCTGTTTTTT. This codes for CASTTSGGLSTGELFF.

V usage is TRBV7-8 and J usage is TRBJ1-1, with TRBD1 as a possible D gene (5 bases). This CDR3 is built from 14 residues. In germline, CDR1 is SGHVS, CDR2 FQNEAQ. V was pared by 2 bases and J by 2 bases, with 9 bases between. The CDR3 reads CASSLNRKNTEAFF. CDR3 in DNA: TGTGCCAGCAGCTTAAACAGGAAAAACACTGAAGCTTTCTTT. The full variable domain, with the rest looked up from reference TRBV7-8 and TRBJ1-1, is GAGVSQSPRYKVAKRGQDVALRCDPISGHVSLFWYQQALGQGPEFLTYFQNEAQLDKSGLPSDRFFAERPEGSVSTLKIQRTQQEDSAVYLCASSLNRKNTEAFFGQGTRLTVV.

The sample holds many counts of this clonotype. The rearrangement uses TRBV10-3 and TRBJ2-2; 8 bases map to TRBD2. The CDR3 runs to 14 residues. The germline gives CDR1 ENHRY, CDR2 SYGVKD. J lost 4 bases, V lost 7 bases, and 5 bases had no gene match. CDR3 protein: CAITAGGSTGELFF. The CDR3 DNA reads as TGTGCCATCACTGCGGGAGGTAGCACCGGGGAGCTGTTTTTT.

The genes are TRBV11-2 and TRBJ2-2; 9 bases agree with TRBD1. V shed 1 base and J 5 bases; nucleotides not matched to a gene: 5. The CDR3 length is 16 residues. The germline V gene has CDR1 SGHAT and CDR2 FQNNGV. The CDR3 sequence is CASSLGDRVGTGELFF. DNA of the CDR3: TGTGCCAGCAGCTTAGGGGACAGGGTGGGGACCGGGGAGCTGTTTTTT. Variable domain in full (rest from reference TRBV11-2 and TRBJ2-2): EAGVAQSPRYKIIEKRQSVAFWCNPISGHATLYWYQQILGQGPKLLIQFQNNGVVDDSQLPKDRFSAERLKGVDSTLKIQPAKLEDSAVYLCASSLGDRVGTGELFFGEGSRLTVL.

This clonotype was observed a few times. The J gene is TRBJ2-1, the V gene TRBV5-1; D possibly corresponds to TRBD1 (6 bases). Trimming left V 4 bases short and J 9 bases short, with 14 bases between. Germline V lookup: CDR1 SGHRS, CDR2 YFSETQ. The CDR3 loop spans 13 amino acids. CDR3 residues: CASSPRQGFEQFF. CDR3 DNA sequence: TGCGCCAGCAGCCCCAGGCAGGGGTTTGAGCAGTTCTTC.

V gene TRBV28 combines with J gene TRBJ2-3; TRBD1 might be the D (5 bases). The length of the CDR3 is 15 residues. Per germline, CDR1 MDHEN and CDR2 SYDVKM. V lost 3 bases and J 4 bases, leaving 14 bases between the germline ends. CDR3 in amino acids: CASSLQQVNADTQYF. In DNA, the CDR3 is TGTGCCAGCAGTTTGCAACAGGTTAATGCAGATACGCAGTATTTT.

There are a few counts of this clonotype. The gene calls are TRBV28 and TRBJ2-3; possibly TRBD2 for D (7 bases). V lost 6 bases and J lost 7, with 23 bases in between. CDR3 length: 16 residues. Germline CDR1 is MDHEN and CDR2 is SYDVKM. CDR3 loop: CASRTSGGREPYTQYF. The CDR3 nucleotides are TGTGCCAGCAGAACCTCCGGGGGGCGGGAACCCTATACGCAGTATTTT.

This clonotype was seen a few times. The chain uses TRBV18 and TRBJ2-1; tentatively, D is TRBD1 (6 bases). V was trimmed by 8 bases and J by 1 base, leaving 12 bases between them. Germline CDR1 KGHSH, CDR2 LQKENI. The CDR3 is made up of 14 amino acids. As DNA, the CDR3 is TGTGCCAGCCTACCAGGGGTTTCCTACAATGAGCAGTTCTTC. Translated, it gives CASLPGVSYNEQFF.

There are a few counts of this clonotype. The chain links TRBV18 to TRBJ2-3, with D perhaps matching TRBD1 or TRBD2 (5 bases each). Deletions cut 6 bases from V and 4 bases from J, with 17 bases between. Looked up from germline, CDR1 is KGHSH and CDR2 is LQKENI. CDR3 length equals 15 residues. The CDR3 sequence: CASSPQGPLADTQYF. CDR3 nucleotides: TGTGCCAGCTCGCCCCAGGGACCACTCGCAGATACGCAGTATTTT.

This clonotype was observed at least ten times. The chain links TRBV10-3 to TRBJ2-3; D remains unclear. Trimming stripped 3 bases from V and 0 bases from J, with 7 bases between. The germline CDR1 and CDR2 sequences are ENHRY and SYGVKD. The CDR3 contains 14 residues. The CDR3 nucleotides read TGTGCCATCAGTGACGGCATGAGCACAGATACGCAGTATTTT. This encodes CAISDGMSTDTQYF.

This clonotype has just a few counts. V usage is TRBV10-1 and J usage is TRBJ2-1; TRBD1 agrees at 9 bases. J was trimmed by 8 bases and V by 6 bases; bases with no gene match: 8. The CDR3 totals 14 residues. Germline V gene lookup returns CDR1 WNHNN and CDR2 SYGVQD (reference sequence). CDR3 amino acids: CASSGTGSWDEQFF. DNA for the CDR3: TGCGCCAGCAGCGGGACAGGGAGTTGGGATGAGCAGTTCTTC.

This clonotype was counted between two and nine times. J is TRBJ2-1 and V is TRBV9; 11 nucleotides align to TRBD2. The CDR3 totals 18 residues. Looked up from germline, CDR1 is SGDLS and CDR2 is YYNGEE. J lost 8 bases, V lost 3 bases, and 16 bases had no gene match. For the CDR3, the DNA is TGTGCCAGCAGCGCCGACAGGACCGGGACTAGCGGCATCGATGAGCAGTTCTTC. Amino acid sequence: CASSADRTGTSGIDEQFF. Based on the CDR3 plus reference TRBV9 and TRBJ2-1, the full variable domain is DSGVTQTPKHLITATGQRVTLRCSPRSGDLSVYWYQQSLDQGLQFLIQYYNGEERAKGNILERFSAQQFPDLHSELNLSSLELGDSALYFCASSADRTGTSGIDEQFFGPGTRLTVL.

This clonotype was recorded at least ten times. The chain has TRBV3-1 and TRBJ1-5, with a weak D call TRBD1 (6 bases). Per germline, CDR1 LGHDT and CDR2 YNNKEL (reference sequence). Trimming took 1 base from V and 9 from J, leaving 13 bases between them. The CDR3 contains 14 residues. CDR3 region: CASSQGGQGGPQHF. DNA for the CDR3: TGTGCCAGCAGCCAAGGGGGACAAGGAGGGCCCCAGCATTTT.

In this sample, this clonotype turned up many times. The genes are TRBV21-1 and TRBJ1-2. TRBV21-1 is described as a pseudogene. This CDR3 is 12 amino acids long. The CDR3 nucleotides read TGTGCCAGCCTAGTCGAATTCTATGGCTACACCTTC. It codes for CASLVEFYGYTF.

The rearrangement links TRBV6-1 to TRBJ2-6; D ambiguous. Germline CDR1 is MNHNS and CDR2 is SASEGT. This CDR3 spans 15 amino acids. V was cut by 0 bases and J by 1 base, with 4 bases left in between. CDR3 DNA: TGTGCCAGCAGTGAAGCCGGGTCTGGGGCCAACGTCCTGACTTTC. This encodes CASSEAGSGANVLTF.

The V and J genes are TRBV7-8 and TRBJ1-5; D not certain. Trimming cost V 6 bases and J 1 base, with 7 bases left between them. The CDR3 extends over 13 amino acids. Germline V CDR1 and CDR2: SGHVS, FQNEAQ. CDR3 in DNA: TGTGCCAGCAGATTTCAGAGCAATCAGCCCCAGCATTTT. Its protein is CASRFQSNQPQHF.

The chain links TRBV11-1 to TRBJ2-7; the D is unclear. Germline CDR1 is SGHAT and CDR2 is FQDESV (reference sequence). This CDR3 has 14 amino acids. V lost 5 bases and J lost 6, with 17 bases in between. The DNA of the CDR3 is TGTGCCAGCAGCCTCGAGCTGGATCGGCGCGAGCAGTACTTC. It translates to CASSLELDRREQYF.

Ten or more counts support this clonotype. The V call is TRBV7-8, the J call TRBJ2-7; 7 bases match TRBD1. V was clipped by 5 bases and J by 3 bases; unmatched bases: 10. CDR1 is SGHVS and CDR2 is FQNEAQ in the germline V gene. This CDR3 comprises 15 residues. The CDR3 loop reads CASSASGQRSYEQYF. CDR3 in DNA: TGTGCCAGCAGCGCTTCGGGACAGAGAAGCTACGAGCAGTACTTC.

V usage is TRBV12-3 or TRBV12-4 and J usage is TRBJ2-7; 9 nucleotides line up with TRBD1. V gave up 9 bases and J gave up 3 bases; unmatched junction bases: 9. The CDR3 length is 14 residues. CDR3 DNA sequence: TGTGCCAGTAGGTACAGGGGGCGAGGCTACGAGCAGTACTTC. Protein: CASRYRGRGYEQYF.

This chain joins TRBV3-1 and TRBJ2-3; D is undetermined. The CDR3 is made up of 14 amino acids. V lost 0 bases and J 2 bases, leaving 6 bases between the germline ends. From germline, CDR1 is LGHDT and CDR2 YNNKEL (reference sequence). CDR3 sequence reads: CASSQDITTDTQYF. In DNA form, the CDR3 reads TGTGCCAGCAGCCAAGATATTACCACAGATACGCAGTATTTT.

The sample holds a few counts of this clonotype. The chain employs TRBV5-6 and TRBJ2-7; D might be TRBD2 (6 bases). Germline V CDR1 and CDR2: SGHDT, YYEEEE. CDR3 size: 12 residues. Trimming took off 0 bases at V and 7 bases at J, with 8 bases between the two ends. The CDR3 region has the DNA TGTGCCAGCAGCTTGGTTGGAGGGGAGCAGTACTTC. As protein: CASSLVGGEQYF.